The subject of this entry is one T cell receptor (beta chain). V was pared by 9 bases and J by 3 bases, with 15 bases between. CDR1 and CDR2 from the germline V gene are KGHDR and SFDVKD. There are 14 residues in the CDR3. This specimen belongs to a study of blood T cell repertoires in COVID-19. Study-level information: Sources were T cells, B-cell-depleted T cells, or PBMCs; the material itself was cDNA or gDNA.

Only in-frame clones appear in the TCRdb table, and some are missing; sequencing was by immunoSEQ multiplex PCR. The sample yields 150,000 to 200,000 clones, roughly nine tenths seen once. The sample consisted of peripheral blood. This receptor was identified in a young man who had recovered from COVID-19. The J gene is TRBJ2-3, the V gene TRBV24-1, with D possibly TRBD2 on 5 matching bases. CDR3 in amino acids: CATRTSGSTDTQYF. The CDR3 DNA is TGTGCCACCCGTACTAGTGGTTCGACAGATACGCAGTATTTT.